Below, one T cell receptor (beta chain) is given with its context. Its specificity is not known. The sample comes from a study of chemoradiotherapy in HPV16-positive cancers. Whole-study context: A couple of HPV16-positive patients' cells yielded candidate HPV-specific clones and common motifs.

Samples were taken several times over chemoradiotherapy. General study results and limits: HPV-responsive T-cell expansion during chemoradiotherapy was linked to improved recurrence-free survival in HPV16-positive patients. HPV-specific T cells were functionally defined from only two HPV16-positive patients.

Per the germline V gene, CDR1 is SGDLS and CDR2 is YYNGEE. The CDR3 totals 11 residues. V lost 10 bases to trimming and J lost 2 bases, with 9 bases between them. TCRdb's copy holds only in-frame clones and misses some; the assay was immunoSEQ multiplex PCR. In the table there are approximately 830 clones, more than 80% of which are singletons. V is TRBV9 and J is TRBJ2-5, with a weak D call TRBD1 (6 bases). Sequences were derived from tumor tissue, sampled from a patient who underwent chemoradiotherapy. The receptor was derived from a human donor with HPV-associated anogenital cancer. This CDR3 is CARQVQETQYF. In DNA, the CDR3 is TGTGCCCGACAGGTACAAGAGACCCAGTACTTC.